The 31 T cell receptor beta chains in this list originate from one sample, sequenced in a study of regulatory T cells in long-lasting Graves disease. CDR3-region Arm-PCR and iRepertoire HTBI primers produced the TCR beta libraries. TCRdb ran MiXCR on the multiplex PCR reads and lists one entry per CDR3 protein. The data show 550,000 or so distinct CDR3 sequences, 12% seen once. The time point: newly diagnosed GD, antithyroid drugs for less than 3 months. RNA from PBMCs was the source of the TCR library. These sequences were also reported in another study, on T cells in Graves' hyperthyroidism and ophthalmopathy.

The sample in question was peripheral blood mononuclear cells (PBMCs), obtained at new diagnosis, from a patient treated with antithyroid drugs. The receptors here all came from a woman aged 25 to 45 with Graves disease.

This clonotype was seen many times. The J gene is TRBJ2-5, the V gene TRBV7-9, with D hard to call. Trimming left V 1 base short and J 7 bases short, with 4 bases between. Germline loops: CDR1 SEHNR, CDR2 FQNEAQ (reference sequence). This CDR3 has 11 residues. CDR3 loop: CASSLEATQYF. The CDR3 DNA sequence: TGTGCCAGCAGCTTAGAGGCGACCCAGTACTTC.

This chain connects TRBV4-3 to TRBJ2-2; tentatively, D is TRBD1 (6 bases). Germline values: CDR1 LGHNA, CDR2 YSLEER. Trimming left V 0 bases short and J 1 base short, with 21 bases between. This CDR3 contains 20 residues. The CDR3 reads CASSQEAGDLAVLNTGELFF. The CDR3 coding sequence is TGCGCCAGCAGCCAAGAGGCAGGGGATTTGGCGGTGTTGAACACCGGGGAGCTGTTTTTT.

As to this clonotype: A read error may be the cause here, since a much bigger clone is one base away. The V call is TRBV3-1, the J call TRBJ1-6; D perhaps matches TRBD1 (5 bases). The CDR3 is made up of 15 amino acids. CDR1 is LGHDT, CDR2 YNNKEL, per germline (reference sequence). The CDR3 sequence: CANSRRGAYNSPLHF. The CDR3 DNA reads TGTGCCAACAGCCGCAGAGGGGCCTATAATTCACCCCTCCACTTT.

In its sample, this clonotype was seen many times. CDR3 residues: CASRSGRSSFYNEQFF. The CDR3 bases are TGTGCCAGCAGAAGCGGGAGGTCGAGTTTCTACAATGAGCAGTTCTTC. The chain links TRBV19 to TRBJ2-1; 9 bases are shared with TRBD2. Germline CDR1 reads LNHDA; CDR2 reads SQIVND (reference sequence). This CDR3 comprises 16 residues. After removal of 9 bases from V and 3 bases from J, the junction contained 12 bases not matched to a gene.

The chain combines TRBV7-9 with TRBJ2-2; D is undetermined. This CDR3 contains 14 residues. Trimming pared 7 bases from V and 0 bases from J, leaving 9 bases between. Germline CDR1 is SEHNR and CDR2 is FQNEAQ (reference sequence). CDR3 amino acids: CASTTNPNTGELFF. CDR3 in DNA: TGTGCCAGCACGACGAACCCGAACACCGGGGAGCTGTTTTTT.

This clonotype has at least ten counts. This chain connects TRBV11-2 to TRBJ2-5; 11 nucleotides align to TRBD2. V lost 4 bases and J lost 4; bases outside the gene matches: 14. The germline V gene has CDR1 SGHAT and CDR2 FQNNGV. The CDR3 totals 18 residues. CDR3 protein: CASSSRGSGRARGETQYF. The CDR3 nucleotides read TGTGCCAGCAGCTCCCGGGGTAGCGGGAGGGCGCGGGGAGAGACCCAGTACTTC.

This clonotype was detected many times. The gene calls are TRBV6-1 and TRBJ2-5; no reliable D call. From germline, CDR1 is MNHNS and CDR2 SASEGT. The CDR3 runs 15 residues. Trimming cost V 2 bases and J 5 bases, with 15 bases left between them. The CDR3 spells CASSERRRNGETQYF. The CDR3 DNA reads TGTGCCAGCAGTGAAAGGCGCAGGAATGGGGAGACCCAGTACTTC.

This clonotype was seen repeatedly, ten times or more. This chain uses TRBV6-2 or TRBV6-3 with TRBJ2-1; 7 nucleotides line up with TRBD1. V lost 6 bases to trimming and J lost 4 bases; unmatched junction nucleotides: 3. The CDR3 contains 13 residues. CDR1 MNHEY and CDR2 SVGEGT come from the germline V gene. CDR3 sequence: CASSRDRYNEQFF. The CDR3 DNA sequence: TGTGCCAGCAGCAGGGACAGATACAATGAGCAGTTCTTC.

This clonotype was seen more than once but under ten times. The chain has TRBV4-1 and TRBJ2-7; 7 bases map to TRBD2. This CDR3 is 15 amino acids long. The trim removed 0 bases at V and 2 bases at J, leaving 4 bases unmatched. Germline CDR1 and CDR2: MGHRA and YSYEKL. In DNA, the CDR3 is TGCGCCAGCAGCCAAGACGAGCGGGGACCCTACGAGCAGTACTTC. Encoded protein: CASSQDERGPYEQYF.

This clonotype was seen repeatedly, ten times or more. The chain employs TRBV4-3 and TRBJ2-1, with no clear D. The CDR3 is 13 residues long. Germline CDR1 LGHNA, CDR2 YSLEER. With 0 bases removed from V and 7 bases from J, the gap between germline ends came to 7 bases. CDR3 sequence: CASSQEKVNEQFF. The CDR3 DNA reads TGCGCCAGCAGCCAAGAAAAAGTTAATGAGCAGTTCTTC.

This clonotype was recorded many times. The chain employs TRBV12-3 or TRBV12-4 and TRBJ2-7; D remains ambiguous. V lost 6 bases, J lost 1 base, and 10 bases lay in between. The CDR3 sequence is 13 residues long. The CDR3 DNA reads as TGTGCCAGCAGCGTGGGATCTTCCTACGAGCAGTACTTC. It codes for CASSVGSSYEQYF.

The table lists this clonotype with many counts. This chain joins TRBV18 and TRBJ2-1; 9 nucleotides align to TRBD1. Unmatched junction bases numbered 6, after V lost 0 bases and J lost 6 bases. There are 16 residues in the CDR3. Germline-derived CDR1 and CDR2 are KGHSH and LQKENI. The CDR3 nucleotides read TGTGCCAGCTCACCACCGTTTGGACAGGGGTCCAATGAGCAGTTCTTC. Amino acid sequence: CASSPPFGQGSNEQFF. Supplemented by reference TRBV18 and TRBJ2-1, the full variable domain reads NAGVMQNPRHLVRRRGQEARLRCSPMKGHSHVYWYRQLPEEGLKFMVYLQKENIIDESGMPKERFSAEFPKEGPSILRIQQVVRGDSAAYFCASSPPFGQGSNEQFFGPGTRLTVL.

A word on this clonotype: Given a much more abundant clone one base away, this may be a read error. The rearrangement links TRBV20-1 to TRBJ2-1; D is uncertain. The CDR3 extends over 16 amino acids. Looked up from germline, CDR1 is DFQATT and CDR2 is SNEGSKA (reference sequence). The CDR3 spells CSARDGFSPTYNEEFF. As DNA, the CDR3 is TGCAGTGCTAGAGATGGTTTCAGTCCTACCTACAATGAGGAGTTCTTC.

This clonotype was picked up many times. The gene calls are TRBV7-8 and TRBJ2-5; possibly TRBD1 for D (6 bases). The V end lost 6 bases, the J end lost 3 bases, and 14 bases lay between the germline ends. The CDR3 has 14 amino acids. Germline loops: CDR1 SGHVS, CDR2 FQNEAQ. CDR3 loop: CASSSDRSEETQYF. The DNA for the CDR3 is TGTGCCAGCAGTTCCGACAGGAGCGAAGAGACCCAGTACTTC.

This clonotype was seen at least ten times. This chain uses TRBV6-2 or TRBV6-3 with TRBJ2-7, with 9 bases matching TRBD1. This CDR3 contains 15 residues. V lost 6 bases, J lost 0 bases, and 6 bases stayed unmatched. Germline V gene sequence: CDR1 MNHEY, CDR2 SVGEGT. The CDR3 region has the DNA TGTGCCAGCAGGTCCGGGACAGGGAGCTCCTACGAGCAGTACTTC. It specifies CASRSGTGSSYEQYF.

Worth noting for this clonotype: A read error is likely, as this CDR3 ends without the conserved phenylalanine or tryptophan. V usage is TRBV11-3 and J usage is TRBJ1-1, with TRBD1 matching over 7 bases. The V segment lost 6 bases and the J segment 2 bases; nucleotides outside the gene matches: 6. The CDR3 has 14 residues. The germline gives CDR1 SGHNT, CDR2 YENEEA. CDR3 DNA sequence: TGTGCCAGCAGTCCCACAGGGGTCAACACTGAAGCTTTCTCT. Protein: CASSPTGVNTEAFS.

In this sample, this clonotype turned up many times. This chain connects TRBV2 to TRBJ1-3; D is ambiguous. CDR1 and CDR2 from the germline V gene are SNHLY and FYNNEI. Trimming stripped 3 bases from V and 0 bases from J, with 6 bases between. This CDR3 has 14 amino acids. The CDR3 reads CASSDWSSGNTIYF. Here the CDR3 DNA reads TGTGCCAGCAGTGACTGGAGCTCTGGAAACACCATATATTTT.

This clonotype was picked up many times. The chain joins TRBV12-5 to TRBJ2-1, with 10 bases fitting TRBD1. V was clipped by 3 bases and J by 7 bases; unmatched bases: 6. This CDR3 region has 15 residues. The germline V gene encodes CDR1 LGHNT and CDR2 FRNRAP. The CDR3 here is CASGLGQGVRNEQFF. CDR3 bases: TGTGCTAGTGGTTTAGGACAGGGGGTAAGGAATGAGCAGTTCTTC.

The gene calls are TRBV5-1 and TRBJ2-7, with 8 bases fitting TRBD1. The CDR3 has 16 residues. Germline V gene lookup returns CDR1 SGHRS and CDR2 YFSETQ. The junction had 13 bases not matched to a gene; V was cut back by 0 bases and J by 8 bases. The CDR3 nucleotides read TGCGCCAGCAGCTTGGCGGGACAGGACCATTCTCTACAGCAGTACTTC. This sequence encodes CASSLAGQDHSLQQYF.

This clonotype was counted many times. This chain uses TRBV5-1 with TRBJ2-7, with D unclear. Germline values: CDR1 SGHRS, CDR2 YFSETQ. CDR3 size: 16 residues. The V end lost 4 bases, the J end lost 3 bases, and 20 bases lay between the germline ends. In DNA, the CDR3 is TGCGCCAGCAGCCCCCGCGGCCAGCTACCGGTCTACGAGCAGTACTTC. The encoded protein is CASSPRGQLPVYEQYF.

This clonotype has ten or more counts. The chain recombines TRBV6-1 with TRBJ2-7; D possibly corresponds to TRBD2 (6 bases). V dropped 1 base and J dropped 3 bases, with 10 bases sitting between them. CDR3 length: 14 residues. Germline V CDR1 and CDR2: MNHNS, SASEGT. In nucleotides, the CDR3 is TGTGCCAGCAGTGAAGGGGACTTACGCTACGAGCAGTACTTC. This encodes CASSEGDLRYEQYF.

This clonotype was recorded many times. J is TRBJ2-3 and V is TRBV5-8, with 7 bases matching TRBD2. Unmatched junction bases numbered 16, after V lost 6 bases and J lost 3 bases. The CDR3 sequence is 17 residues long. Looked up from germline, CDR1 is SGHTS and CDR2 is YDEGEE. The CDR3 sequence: CASILLGGTGFTDTQYF. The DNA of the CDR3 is TGTGCCAGCATACTTCTGGGAGGGACGGGATTTACAGATACGCAGTATTTT.

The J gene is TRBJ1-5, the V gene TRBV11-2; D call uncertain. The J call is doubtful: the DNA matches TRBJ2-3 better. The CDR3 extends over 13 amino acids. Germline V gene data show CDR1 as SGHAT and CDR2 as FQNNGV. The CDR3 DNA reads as TGTGCCAGCAGCTTATCGATCAATCAGCCCCAGTATTTT. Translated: CASSLSINQPQYF.

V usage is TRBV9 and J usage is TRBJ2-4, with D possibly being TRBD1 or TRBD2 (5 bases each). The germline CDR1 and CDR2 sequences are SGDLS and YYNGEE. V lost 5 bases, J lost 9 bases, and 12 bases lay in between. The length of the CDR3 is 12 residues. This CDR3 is CASRGQEGIQYF. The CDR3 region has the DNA TGTGCCAGCAGAGGACAAGAGGGCATTCAGTACTTC.

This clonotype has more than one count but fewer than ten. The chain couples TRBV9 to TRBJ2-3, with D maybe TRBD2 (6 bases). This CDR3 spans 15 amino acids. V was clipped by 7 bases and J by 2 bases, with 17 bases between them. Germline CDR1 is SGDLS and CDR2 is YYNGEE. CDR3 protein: CASSVGGGTTDTQYF. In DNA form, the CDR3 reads TGTGCCAGCTCCGTAGGTGGCGGGACCACAGATACGCAGTATTTT.

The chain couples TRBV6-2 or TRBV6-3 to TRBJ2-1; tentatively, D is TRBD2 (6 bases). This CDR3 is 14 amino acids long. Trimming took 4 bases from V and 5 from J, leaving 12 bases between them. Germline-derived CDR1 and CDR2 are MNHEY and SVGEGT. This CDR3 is CASSSTSSNNEQFF. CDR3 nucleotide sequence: TGTGCCAGCAGTTCGACTAGTTCAAACAATGAGCAGTTCTTC.

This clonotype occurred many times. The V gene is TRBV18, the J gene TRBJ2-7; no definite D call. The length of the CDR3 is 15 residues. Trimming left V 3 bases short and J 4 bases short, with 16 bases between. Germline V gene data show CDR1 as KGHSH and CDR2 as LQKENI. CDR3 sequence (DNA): TGTGCCAGCTCACCTGGCCGGGCCACAATTTACGAGCAGTACTTC. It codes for CASSPGRATIYEQYF.

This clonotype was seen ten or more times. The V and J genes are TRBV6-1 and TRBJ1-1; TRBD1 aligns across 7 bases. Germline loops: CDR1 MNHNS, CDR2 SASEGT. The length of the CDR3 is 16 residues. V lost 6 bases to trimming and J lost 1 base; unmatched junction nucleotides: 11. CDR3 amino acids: CASRVTGDMWNTEAFF. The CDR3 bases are TGTGCCAGCAGGGTCACAGGGGATATGTGGAACACTGAAGCTTTCTTT.

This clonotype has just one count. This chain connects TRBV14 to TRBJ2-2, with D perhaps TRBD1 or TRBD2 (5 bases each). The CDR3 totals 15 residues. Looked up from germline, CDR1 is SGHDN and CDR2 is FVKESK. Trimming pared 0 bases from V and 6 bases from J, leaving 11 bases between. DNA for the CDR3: TGTGCCAGCAGCCAAGATTTTATGGGGGCCGGGGAGCTGTTTTTT. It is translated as CASSQDFMGAGELFF.

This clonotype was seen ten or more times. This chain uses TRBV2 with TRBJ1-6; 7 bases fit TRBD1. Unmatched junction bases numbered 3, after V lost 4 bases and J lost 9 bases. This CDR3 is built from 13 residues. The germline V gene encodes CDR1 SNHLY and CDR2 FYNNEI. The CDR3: CASSAQGGSPLHF. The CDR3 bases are TGTGCCAGCAGTGCTCAGGGGGGTTCACCCCTCCACTTT.

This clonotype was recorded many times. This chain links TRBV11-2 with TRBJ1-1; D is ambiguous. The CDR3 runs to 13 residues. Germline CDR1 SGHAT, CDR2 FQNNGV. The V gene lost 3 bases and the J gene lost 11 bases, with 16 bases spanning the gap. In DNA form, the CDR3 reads TGTGCCAGCAGCTTCGTCAGCAGCTTTCCGGCTTTCTTT. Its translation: CASSFVSSFPAFF.